Listed below are T cell receptor beta chains from one sample, sequenced in a study of cytomegalovirus exposure and HLA in healthy donors. Sequencing used immunoSEQ multiplex PCR; TCRdb keeps in-frame clones, though not all of them. The repertoire holds approximately 120,000 clones, roughly 80% seen once, with 4% in the top ten. Sequencing input: PBMCs. The receptors were sampled from a man between 18 and 29 years old in good health and CMV-seropositive. The CDR3 runs from the conserved cysteine through the conserved F or W. D genes are given only for firm matches. Clone sizes are given selectively: once, few, many, or a class where the clone is expanded.

18,TRBJ2-7,TRBV4-1,.,TRBD2,CASSQGDPGLGIRYEQYF,TGCGCCAGCAGCCAAGGCGATCCCGGACTAGGGATAAGGTACGAGCAGTACTTC
14,TRBJ2-5,TRBV19,.,.,CASNPRGEEKTQYF,TGTGCCAGTAACCCCCGTGGGGAGGAAAAGACCCAGTACTTC
10,TRBJ1-1,TRBV29-1,once,.,CSVVRTEAFF,TGCAGCGTTGTCAGGACTGAAGCTTTCTTT
13,TRBJ1-1,TRBV6-5,.,.,CASSFRGNTEAFF,TGTGCCAGCAGTTTTAGGGGGAACACTGAAGCTTTCTTT
13,TRBJ1-2,TRBV7-9,.,.,CASSLSVNYGYTF,TGTGCCAGCAGCTTATCGGTCAACTATGGCTACACCTTC
17,TRBJ2-7,TRBV4-1,.,.,CASSQRVAGQKLYEQYF,TGCGCCAGCAGCCAACGCGTGGCAGGGCAGAAACTATACGAGCAGTACTTC
12,TRBJ2-1,TRBV5-1,few,.,CASSLAGHEQFF,TGCGCCAGCAGCTTGGCGGGTCATGAGCAGTTCTTC
16,TRBJ1-6,TRBV9,.,.,CASSPGVGRPNSPLHF,TGTGCCAGCAGCCCCGGGGTGGGCAGACCTAATTCACCCCTCCACTTT
13,TRBJ2-2,TRBV11-3,.,.,CASSFRNTGELFF,TGTGCCAGCAGCTTTAGAAACACCGGGGAGCTGTTTTTT
13,TRBJ2-5,TRBV9,.,TRBD1,CASSAEFSGGQYF,TGTGCCAGCAGCGCCGAATTTTCAGGGGGCCAGTACTTC
15,TRBJ2-1,TRBV6-4,.,TRBD1,CASSEYGTGVNEQFF,TGTGCCAGCAGTGAATACGGGACAGGGGTGAATGAGCAGTTCTTC
15,TRBJ1-5,TRBV2,.,TRBD1,CASSGQGPLNQPQHF,TGTGCCAGCAGCGGACAGGGCCCTCTCAATCAGCCCCAGCATTTT
18,TRBJ2-5,TRBV30,.,TRBD2,CAWSTPTPGLAGAETQYF,TGTGCCTGGAGTACTCCCACCCCTGGACTAGCGGGGGCAGAGACCCAGTACTTC
18,TRBJ2-1,TRBV5-1,.,TRBD2,CASRPSLAGFRGYNEQFF,TGCGCCAGCCGGCCATCACTAGCGGGGTTCAGAGGCTACAATGAGCAGTTCTTC
15,TRBJ1-4,TRBV30,.,TRBD1,CAWSEPGQGSEKLFF,TGTGCCTGGTCCGAGCCGGGACAGGGGAGTGAAAAACTGTTTTTT
15,TRBJ2-7,TRBV18,.,TRBD1,CASSPPGTGTYEQYF,TGTGCCAGCTCACCACCGGGGACAGGGACGTACGAGCAGTACTTC
13,TRBJ2-4,TRBV5-1,.,.,CASSLAPKNIQYF,TGCGCCAGCAGCTTAGCCCCCAAAAACATTCAGTACTTC
15,TRBJ1-2,TRBV6-5,.,.,CASSHTLTAQYGYTF,TGTGCCAGCAGTCACACCTTGACAGCTCAATATGGCTACACCTTC
15,TRBJ2-3,TRBV9,.,.,CASSPNGNPTDTQYF,TGTGCCAGCAGCCCGAACGGGAATCCCACAGATACGCAGTATTTT
15,TRBJ1-1,TRBV7-2,few,TRBD1,CASRKTGGLNTEAFF,TGTGCCAGCAGAAAGACAGGGGGCCTGAACACTGAAGCTTTCTTT
13,TRBJ1-2,TRBV6-5,.,.,CASSYEVDYGYTF,TGTGCCAGCAGTTACGAGGTGGACTATGGCTACACCTTC
18,TRBJ2-3,TRBV4-3,.,TRBD2,CASSQDTSSGRRADTQYF,TGCGCCAGCAGCCAAGATACCTCCAGCGGGAGAAGGGCAGATACGCAGTATTTT
13,TRBJ1-5,TRBV5-6,.,.,CASSPGPLRPQHF,TGTGCCAGCAGTCCAGGGCCCCTGCGGCCCCAGCATTTT
15,TRBJ1-5,TRBV19,.,TRBD1,CASSIISGGNQPQHF,TGTGCCAGTAGTATAATTTCAGGGGGAAATCAGCCCCAGCATTTT
17,TRBJ1-3,TRBV7-2,.,.,CASSLSRVSGAGNTIYF,TGTGCCAGCAGCCTAAGTCGTGTGTCAGGGGCTGGAAACACCATATATTTT
12,TRBJ2-7,TRBV29-1,.,.,CSVLGHSYEQYF,TGCAGCGTCCTTGGGCATTCATACGAGCAGTACTTC
13,TRBJ2-5,TRBV7-2,.,.,CASSSGIQETQYF,TGTGCCAGCAGCTCAGGTATCCAAGAGACCCAGTACTTC
12,TRBJ2-2,TRBV7-2,few,.,CASSLGAGELFF,TGTGCCAGCAGCTTAGGCGCCGGGGAGCTGTTTTTT
14,TRBJ2-3,TRBV5-5,.,TRBD2,CASSSGLGGNTQYF,TGTGCCAGCAGCTCCGGACTGGGGGGGAATACGCAGTATTTT
14,TRBJ1-6,TRBV6-6,.,.,CASSYFLQGAPLHF,TGTGCCAGCAGTTACTTCCTACAGGGTGCACCCCTCCACTTT
14,TRBJ1-2,TRBV6-5,.,TRBD1,CASRRQGFDYGYTF,TGTGCCAGCCGACGACAGGGGTTTGACTATGGCTACACCTTC
13,TRBJ1-1,TRBV19,.,.,CASGGRVNTEAFF,TGTGCCAGTGGGGGCCGGGTGAACACTGAAGCTTTCTTT
16,TRBJ1-3,TRBV9,once,.,CASSPSTGSTGNTIYF,TGTGCCAGCAGCCCCAGCACAGGGTCGACAGGAAACACCATATATTTT
12,TRBJ2-1,TRBV10-3,.,TRBD2,CAISNSGGVLFF,TGTGCCATATCGAATAGCGGGGGGGTGTTGTTCTTC
14,TRBJ2-7,TRBV27,.,.,CASSLLGHHYEQYF,TGTGCCAGCAGTTTACTTGGACATCACTACGAGCAGTACTTC
15,TRBJ2-7,TRBV30,.,TRBD1,CAWSARTGKAYEQYF,TGTGCCTGGAGTGCGCGGACAGGGAAAGCCTACGAGCAGTACTTC
13,TRBJ2-5,TRBV11-3,.,TRBD1,CASSLGQGETQYF,TGTGCCAGCAGCTTGGGACAGGGAGAGACCCAGTACTTC